Shown below are 3 T cell receptor beta chains from a single sample sequenced in a study of identical twins. MiXCR, run by TCRdb on the 5' RACE reads, gives a single entry per CDR3 protein. The sample contains about 100,000 distinct CDR3 sequences, 5.9% of which appear only once. The sequencing input was memory T cells sorted from blood. The receptors come from a woman aged 45-59 years in good health.

This clonotype came up many times. CDR3 loop: CSVQNPTSGRSNEQFF. Written as DNA, the CDR3 is TGCAGCGTGCAAAACCCAACTAGCGGGAGAAGCAATGAGCAGTTCTTC. The rearrangement links TRBV29-1 to TRBJ2-1; 11 nucleotides line up with TRBD2. CDR3 size: 16 residues. Trimming cost V 6 bases and J 6 bases; bases outside gene matches: 13. Looked up from germline, CDR1 is SQVTM and CDR2 is ANQGSEA.

The rearrangement links TRBV20-1 to TRBJ2-5, with 7 bases aligning to TRBD2. The CDR3 length is 14 residues. Per the germline V gene, CDR1 is DFQATT and CDR2 is SNEGSKA (reference sequence). After removal of 6 bases from V and 5 bases from J, the junction contained 12 bases not matched to a gene. The DNA for the CDR3 is TGCAGTGCCTTGAAACTAGCGTCCAAGGAGACCCAGTACTTC. Protein product: CSALKLASKETQYF.

This clonotype has at least ten counts. The chain has TRBV14 and TRBJ2-7; possible D gene TRBD2, 5 bases. Germline CDR1 SGHDN, CDR2 FVKESK. This CDR3 is built from 12 residues. The germline V and J ends were trimmed by 6 bases and 11 bases, with 17 bases remaining between them. DNA for the CDR3: TGTGCCAGCAGTCTTGAGGGTAGTTTTAAGTACTTC. Its translation: CASSLEGSFKYF.